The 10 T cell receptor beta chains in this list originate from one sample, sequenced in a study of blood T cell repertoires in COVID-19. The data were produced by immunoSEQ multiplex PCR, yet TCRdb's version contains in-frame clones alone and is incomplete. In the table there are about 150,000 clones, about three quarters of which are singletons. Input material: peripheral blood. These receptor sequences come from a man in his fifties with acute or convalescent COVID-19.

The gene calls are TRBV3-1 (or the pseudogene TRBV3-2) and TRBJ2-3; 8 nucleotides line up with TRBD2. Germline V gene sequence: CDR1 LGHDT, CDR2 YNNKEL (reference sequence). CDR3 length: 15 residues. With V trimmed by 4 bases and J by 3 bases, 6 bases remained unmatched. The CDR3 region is CASSPGGGETDTQYF. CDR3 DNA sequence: TGTGCCAGCAGCCCGGGGGGGGGAGAAACAGATACGCAGTATTTT.

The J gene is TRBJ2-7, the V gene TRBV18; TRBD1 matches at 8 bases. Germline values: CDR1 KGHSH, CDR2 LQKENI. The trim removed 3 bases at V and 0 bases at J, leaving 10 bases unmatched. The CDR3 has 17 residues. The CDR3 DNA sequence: TGTGCCAGCTCACCGAATCCAGGGGGCTCAAGCTCCTACGAGCAGTACTTC. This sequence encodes CASSPNPGGSSSYEQYF.

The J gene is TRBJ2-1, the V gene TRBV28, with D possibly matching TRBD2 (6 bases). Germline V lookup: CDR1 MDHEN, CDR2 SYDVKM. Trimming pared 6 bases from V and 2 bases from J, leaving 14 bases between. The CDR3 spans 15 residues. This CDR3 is CASRKEASAYNEQFF. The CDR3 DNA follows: TGTGCCAGCAGAAAGGAGGCTAGCGCCTACAATGAGCAGTTCTTC.

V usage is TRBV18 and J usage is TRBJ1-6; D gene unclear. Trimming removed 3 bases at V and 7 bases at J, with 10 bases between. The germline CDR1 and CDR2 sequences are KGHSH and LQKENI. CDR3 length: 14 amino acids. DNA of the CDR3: TGTGCCAGCTCACCCAGCCCGGGAAATTCACCCCTCCACTTT. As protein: CASSPSPGNSPLHF. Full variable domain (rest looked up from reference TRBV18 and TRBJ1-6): NAGVMQNPRHLVRRRGQEARLRCSPMKGHSHVYWYRQLPEEGLKFMVYLQKENIIDESGMPKERFSAEFPKEGPSILRIQQVVRGDSAAYFCASSPSPGNSPLHFGNGTRLTVT.

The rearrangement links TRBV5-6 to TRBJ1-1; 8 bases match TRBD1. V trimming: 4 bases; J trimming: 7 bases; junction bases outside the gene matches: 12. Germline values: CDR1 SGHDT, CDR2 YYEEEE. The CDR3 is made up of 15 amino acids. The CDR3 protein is CASSGLRTGLSEAFF. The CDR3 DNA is TGTGCCAGCAGCGGACTCCGGACAGGGTTGAGTGAAGCTTTCTTT.

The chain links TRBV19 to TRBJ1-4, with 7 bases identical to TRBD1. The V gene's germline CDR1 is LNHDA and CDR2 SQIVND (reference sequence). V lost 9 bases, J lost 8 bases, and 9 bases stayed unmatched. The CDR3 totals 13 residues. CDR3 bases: TGTGCCAGCCAAGGGGGCGGGAAAGAAAAACTGTTTTTT. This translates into CASQGGGKEKLFF.

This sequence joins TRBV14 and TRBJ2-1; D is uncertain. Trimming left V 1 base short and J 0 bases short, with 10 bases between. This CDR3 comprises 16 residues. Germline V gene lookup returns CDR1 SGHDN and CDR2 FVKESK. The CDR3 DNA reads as TGTGCCAGCAGCCAAGCTAATTATATCTCCTACAATGAGCAGTTCTTC. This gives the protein CASSQANYISYNEQFF.

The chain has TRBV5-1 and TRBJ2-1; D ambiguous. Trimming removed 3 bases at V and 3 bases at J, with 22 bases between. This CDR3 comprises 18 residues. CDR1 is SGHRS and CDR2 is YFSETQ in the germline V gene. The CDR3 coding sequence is TGCGCCAGCAGCTGGCCCCAGGATGGTCGCTCGGACTACAATGAGCAGTTCTTC. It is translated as CASSWPQDGRSDYNEQFF.

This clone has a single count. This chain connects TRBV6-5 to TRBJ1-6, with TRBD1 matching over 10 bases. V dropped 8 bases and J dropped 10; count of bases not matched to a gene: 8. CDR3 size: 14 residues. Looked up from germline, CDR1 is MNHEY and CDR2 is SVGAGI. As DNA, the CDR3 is TGTGCCAGCGCAACGACAGGGGGCGGATCACCCCTCCACTTT. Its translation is CASATTGGGSPLHF.

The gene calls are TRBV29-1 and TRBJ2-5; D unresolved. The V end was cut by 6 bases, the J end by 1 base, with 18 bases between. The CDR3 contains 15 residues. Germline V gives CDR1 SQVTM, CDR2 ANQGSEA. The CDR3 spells CSVTVYHAGQETQYF. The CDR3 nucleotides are TGCAGCGTCACCGTTTACCATGCCGGCCAAGAGACCCAGTACTTC.